The 29 T cell receptor beta chains reported below all come from one sample, sequenced in a study of CD8 T cells in Susac syndrome. RNA amounts of about 0.5 to 1 ug underwent reverse transcription with random hexamers. TCRdb passed the immunoSEQ multiplex PCR reads through MiXCR, listing each CDR3 protein once. This sample has almost 450,000 distinct CDR3 sequences, with approximately 89% found just once. Sequencing used CD8+ T cells from PBMCs. Receptor source: a human donor with multiple sclerosis.

The chain has TRBV28 and TRBJ2-5; 7 nucleotides agree with TRBD1. Germline V gives CDR1 MDHEN, CDR2 SYDVKM. CDR3 length: 15 residues. With V trimmed by 6 bases and J by 5 bases, 12 bases remained unmatched. Written as DNA, the CDR3 is TGTGCCAGCAGACGGGACAGCCAATTCTGCGAGACCCAGTACTTC. Encoded protein: CASRRDSQFCETQYF.

The V gene is TRBV15, the J gene TRBJ1-5; D may be TRBD1 (6 bases). Germline V gene lookup returns CDR1 LNHNV and CDR2 YYDKDF (reference sequence). The V end lost 3 bases, the J end lost 6 bases, and 15 bases lay between the germline ends. The CDR3 extends over 15 amino acids. CDR3 loop: CATSSDVQGGQPQHF. The DNA for the CDR3 is TGTGCCACCAGCAGTGATGTACAGGGAGGTCAGCCCCAGCATTTT.

The chain combines TRBV20-1 with TRBJ2-1; maybe TRBD1 (6 bases). Trimming cost V 5 bases and J 8 bases, with 19 bases left between them. The germline V gene has CDR1 DFQATT and CDR2 SNEGSKA (reference sequence). The CDR3 totals 14 residues. The DNA for the CDR3 is TGCAGTGCTTCGCCGATACAGGGTATTGATGAGCAGTTCTTC. Translated, it gives CSASPIQGIDEQFF.

V and J are TRBV10-3 and TRBJ1-2; D remains ambiguous. The CDR3 extends over 15 amino acids. CDR1 is ENHRY and CDR2 is SYGVKD in the germline V gene. V lost 0 bases and J lost 1, with 9 bases in between. CDR3 protein: CAISESEGFNYGYTF. The DNA of the CDR3 is TGTGCCATCAGTGAGTCGGAAGGATTTAACTATGGCTACACCTTC.

The V and J genes are TRBV27 and TRBJ2-1; 13 bases match TRBD2. The V segment lost 8 bases and the J segment 8 bases; nucleotides outside the gene matches: 9. Germline values: CDR1 MNHEY, CDR2 SMNVEV (reference sequence). The CDR3 totals 15 residues. The CDR3 loop reads CASGRTSGRGHEQFF. Written as DNA, the CDR3 is TGTGCCAGCGGCAGGACTAGCGGGAGAGGTCATGAGCAGTTCTTC.

This clonotype has just a few counts. The V gene is TRBV19, the J gene TRBJ2-7; D is undetermined. Germline CDR1 is LNHDA and CDR2 is SQIVND (reference sequence). This CDR3 has 12 amino acids. The V gene lost 5 bases and the J gene lost 3 bases, with 8 bases spanning the gap. The CDR3 nucleotides are TGTGCCAGTAGTGGTGGAAACTACGAGCAGTACTTC. Amino acids: CASSGGNYEQYF. Combining the CDR3 with reference TRBV19 and TRBJ2-7 gives the whole variable domain DGGITQSPKYLFRKEGQNVTLSCEQNLNHDAMYWYRQDPGQGLRLIYYSQIVNDFQKGDIAEGYSVSREKKESFPLTVTSAQKNPTAFYLCASSGGNYEQYFGPGTRLTVT.

The rearrangement joins TRBV5-4 to TRBJ2-5; D tentatively fits TRBD1 or TRBD2 (5 bases each). The CDR3 has 14 residues. Trimming left V 2 bases short and J 5 bases short, with 13 bases between. Germline CDR1 SGHNT, CDR2 YYREEE (reference sequence). CDR3 sequence (DNA): TGTGCCAGCAGCTTAGAGGGGCATGCGGAGACCCAGTACTTC. It specifies CASSLEGHAETQYF. The full variable domain, completed using reference TRBV5-4 and TRBJ2-5, is ETGVTQSPTHLIKTRGQQVTLRCSSQSGHNTVSWYQQALGQGPQFIFQYYREEENGRGNFPPRFSGLQFPNYSSELNVNALELDDSALYLCASSLEGHAETQYFGPGTRLLVL.

V is TRBV19 and J is TRBJ1-2; perhaps TRBD1 as D (5 bases). The CDR3 totals 14 residues. Germline V lookup: CDR1 LNHDA, CDR2 SQIVND (reference sequence). V lost 3 bases to trimming and J lost 4 bases, with 12 bases between them. This chain's CDR3 is CASSIPQVSYGYTF. DNA of the CDR3: TGTGCCAGTAGTATCCCACAGGTTTCCTATGGCTACACCTTC. Based on the CDR3 plus reference TRBV19 and TRBJ1-2, the full variable domain is DGGITQSPKYLFRKEGQNVTLSCEQNLNHDAMYWYRQDPGQGLRLIYYSQIVNDFQKGDIAEGYSVSREKKESFPLTVTSAQKNPTAFYLCASSIPQVSYGYTFGSGTRLTVV.

The V gene is TRBV4-1, the J gene TRBJ2-5, with D perhaps TRBD1 or TRBD2 (6 bases each). The CDR3 length is 15 residues. The germline CDR1 and CDR2 sequences are MGHRA and YSYEKL. The V and J ends lost 0 bases and 4 bases respectively, with 12 bases between them. The CDR3 DNA sequence: TGCGCCAGCAGCCAAGAGGGGGGCCCAGGAGAGACCCAGTACTTC. Translating it yields CASSQEGGPGETQYF.

V is TRBV12-3 or TRBV12-4 and J is TRBJ1-6; a possible D gene is TRBD1 (5 bases). This CDR3 contains 16 residues. The V end lost 5 bases, the J end lost 0 bases, and 11 bases lay between the germline ends. The CDR3 DNA follows: TGTGCCAGCAGTGGGCGACAGAGCTCCTATAATTCACCCCTCCACTTT. Amino acids: CASSGRQSSYNSPLHF.

J is TRBJ1-3 and V is TRBV20-1; D is uncertain. This CDR3 region has 16 residues. V lost 7 bases and J 0 bases, leaving 19 bases between the germline ends. Germline V lookup: CDR1 DFQATT, CDR2 SNEGSKA (reference sequence). CDR3 nucleotide sequence: TGCAGTGGGGTCGACACTTACAGTAACTCTGGAAACACCATATATTTT. This sequence encodes CSGVDTYSNSGNTIYF.

The V and J genes are TRBV27 and TRBJ2-7, with D possibly being TRBD1 (6 bases). Germline-derived CDR1 and CDR2 are MNHEY and SMNVEV (reference sequence). The CDR3 length is 14 residues. Trimming took off 5 bases at V and 7 bases at J, with 18 bases between the two ends. The CDR3 spells CASSPTGPLREQYF. The CDR3 bases are TGTGCCAGCAGTCCGACAGGTCCGCTAAGGGAGCAGTACTTC.

This rearrangement joins TRBV7-6 to TRBJ2-7, with 8 bases aligning to TRBD1. From germline, CDR1 is SGHVS and CDR2 FNYEAQ. The CDR3 sequence is 13 residues long. The V and J ends lost 4 bases and 5 bases, in that order; junction bases with no gene match: 4. The CDR3 is CASSSRQGNEQYF. The CDR3 nucleotides read TGTGCCAGCAGCTCGAGACAGGGGAACGAGCAGTACTTC. The whole variable domain, remainder taken from reference TRBV7-6 and TRBJ2-7, is GAGVSQSPRYKVTKRGQDVALRCDPISGHVSLYWYRQALGQGPEFLTYFNYEAQQDKSGLPNDRFSAERPEGSISTLTIQRTEQRDSAMYRCASSSRQGNEQYFGPGTRLTVT.

The chain recombines TRBV27 with TRBJ1-2; 7 positions match TRBD1. V lost 3 bases and J lost 3; bases outside the gene matches: 4. This CDR3 is built from 14 residues. Germline V gives CDR1 MNHEY, CDR2 SMNVEV (reference sequence). This chain's CDR3 is CASSFVGQHYGYTF. DNA for the CDR3: TGTGCCAGCAGTTTCGTGGGACAGCACTATGGCTACACCTTC.

This rearrangement joins TRBV6-5 to TRBJ2-7, with D unresolved. CDR1 is MNHEY and CDR2 is SVGAGI in the germline V gene. CDR3 size: 15 residues. Trimming shortened V by 2 bases and J by 2 bases, and 13 bases separated the two germline ends. The CDR3 reads CASSYRQTATYEQYF. In DNA form, the CDR3 reads TGTGCCAGCAGTTACCGGCAAACAGCTACCTACGAGCAGTACTTC.

The V gene is TRBV30, the J gene TRBJ2-5, with D possibly matching TRBD1 (5 bases). V shed 1 base and J shed 7 bases, with 13 bases lying between them. The CDR3 has 13 residues. Germline loops: CDR1 GTSNPN, CDR2 SVGIG (reference sequence). The CDR3 spells CAWSEQAAGTQYF. The CDR3 region has the DNA TGTGCCTGGAGTGAACAGGCGGCAGGGACCCAGTACTTC.

This chain connects TRBV28 to TRBJ2-7; 8 nucleotides agree with TRBD2. CDR3 length equals 16 residues. Germline assignment: CDR1 MDHEN and CDR2 SYDVKM. V shed 6 bases and J 0 bases; nucleotides not matched to a gene: 10. DNA of the CDR3: TGTGCCAGCAGCATCGCTAGCGGGTATAGCTCCTACGAGCAGTACTTC. Translation gives CASSIASGYSSYEQYF. The complete variable domain, with remaining parts taken from reference TRBV28 and TRBJ2-7, reads DVKVTQSSRYLVKRTGEKVFLECVQDMDHENMFWYRQDPGLGLRLIYFSYDVKMKEKGDIPEGYSVSREKKERFSLILESASTNQTSMYLCASSIASGYSSYEQYFGPGTRLTVT.

This clonotype turned up a few times. The rearrangement joins TRBV6-2 or TRBV6-3 to TRBJ1-2; no definite D call. Trimming took off 8 bases at V and 2 bases at J, with 3 bases between the two ends. This CDR3 region has 10 residues. CDR1 and CDR2 (germline): MNHEY, SVGEGT. CDR3 region: CASGNYGYTF. The CDR3 coding sequence is TGTGCCAGCGGCAACTATGGCTACACCTTC.

The V call is TRBV5-6, the J call TRBJ2-1, with D possibly matching TRBD1 (6 bases). Germline loops: CDR1 SGHDT, CDR2 YYEEEE. The CDR3 runs to 13 residues. V gave up 3 bases and J gave up 6 bases, with 10 bases separating them. The CDR3 reads CASSSDRINEQFF. Here the CDR3 DNA reads TGTGCCAGCAGCTCTGACAGGATCAATGAGCAGTTCTTC. Together with reference TRBV5-6 and TRBJ2-1, the CDR3 gives the full variable domain: DAGVTQSPTHLIKTRGQQVTLRCSPKSGHDTVSWYQQALGQGPQFIFQYYEEEERQRGNFPDRFSGHQFPNYSSELNVNALLLGDSALYLCASSSDRINEQFFGPGTRLTVL.

The chain carries TRBV27 and TRBJ2-5; no reliable D call. Germline-derived CDR1 and CDR2 are MNHEY and SMNVEV (reference sequence). There are 14 residues in the CDR3. Trimming stripped 4 bases from V and 2 bases from J, with 11 bases between. The CDR3 DNA is TGTGCCAGCAGTTCTCTAAGGTGGCAAGAGACCCAGTACTTC. This encodes CASSSLRWQETQYF.

CDR3 sequence: CASSPPPGSGANVLTF. The CDR3 DNA follows: TGTGCCAGCAGCCCCCCTCCCGGCTCTGGGGCCAACGTCCTGACTTTC. The chain combines TRBV7-9 with TRBJ2-6; the D is unclear. CDR1 and CDR2 from the germline V gene are SEHNR and FQNEAQ (reference sequence). V was clipped by 5 bases and J by 0 bases, with 11 bases between them. The CDR3 sequence is 16 residues long. Complete variable domain (other parts from reference TRBV7-9 and TRBJ2-6): DTGVSQNPRHKITKRGQNVTFRCDPISEHNRLYWYRQTLGQGPEFLTYFQNEAQLEKSRLLSDRFSAERPKGSFSTLEIQRTEQGDSAMYLCASSPPPGSGANVLTFGAGSRLTVL.

The V call is TRBV12-3 or TRBV12-4, the J call TRBJ2-1, with D unclear. The CDR3 is made up of 13 amino acids. V dropped 6 bases and J dropped 10 bases, with 16 bases sitting between them. CDR3 protein: CASSTNNLGEQFF. In DNA, the CDR3 is TGTGCCAGCAGCACGAATAACCTTGGGGAGCAGTTCTTC.

The chain recombines TRBV6-2 or TRBV6-3 with TRBJ1-2; unclear D gene. V was clipped by 6 bases and J by 6 bases, with 17 bases between them. The CDR3 contains 14 residues. Germline V gene lookup returns CDR1 MNHEY and CDR2 SVGEGT. The CDR3 nucleotides read TGTGCCAGCAGATCACGGGGAAACGATGATGGCTACACCTTC. This codes for CASRSRGNDDGYTF.

The CDR3 DNA sequence: TGTGCCAGCAGTTTCCGGGACACCAACCAAGAGACCCAGTACTTC. Translation: CASSFRDTNQETQYF. The chain combines TRBV6-5 with TRBJ2-5; a weak D match, TRBD1 (6 bases). The germline gives CDR1 MNHEY, CDR2 SVGAGI. Trimming cost V 4 bases and J 0 bases, with 12 bases left between them. There are 15 residues in the CDR3.

This clonotype was picked up one time. This chain joins TRBV19 and TRBJ2-3, with D unresolved. V was clipped by 3 bases and J by 2 bases, with 3 bases between them. There are 12 residues in the CDR3. Looked up from germline, CDR1 is LNHDA and CDR2 is SQIVND (reference sequence). In DNA form, the CDR3 reads TGTGCCAGTAGTATCTACACAGATACGCAGTATTTT. It specifies CASSIYTDTQYF.

The genes are TRBV12-3 or TRBV12-4 and TRBJ2-6; possibly TRBD1 or TRBD2 for D (5 bases each). Trimming left V 3 bases short and J 0 bases short, with 12 bases between. The CDR3 contains 17 residues. CDR3 sequence reads: CASSFSGRSSGANVLTF. The CDR3 DNA sequence: TGTGCCAGCAGTTTTTCGGGACGGAGCTCTGGGGCCAACGTCCTGACTTTC.

A few counts support this clonotype. The chain combines TRBV29-1 with TRBJ2-2, with 11 bases identical to TRBD1. The CDR3 extends over 15 amino acids. Germline-derived CDR1 and CDR2 are SQVTM and ANQGSEA. The V segment lost 7 bases and the J segment 0 bases; nucleotides outside the gene matches: 4. CDR3 region: CSALGQGANTGELFF. The DNA of the CDR3 is TGCAGCGCATTGGGACAGGGGGCGAACACCGGGGAGCTGTTTTTT.

The chain recombines TRBV6-1 with TRBJ2-1; tentative D call: TRBD1 (6 bases). There are 16 residues in the CDR3. V was trimmed by 2 bases and J by 3 bases, leaving 14 bases between them. CDR1 is MNHNS, CDR2 SASEGT, per germline. The CDR3 region is CASSEWGPNIYNEQFF. As DNA, the CDR3 is TGTGCCAGCAGTGAATGGGGGCCTAATATCTACAATGAGCAGTTCTTC.

This chain links TRBV11-2 with TRBJ1-1, with D unresolved. CDR3 length: 16 residues. Germline CDR1 SGHAT, CDR2 FQNNGV. With 2 bases removed from V and 0 bases from J, the gap between germline ends came to 13 bases. For the CDR3, the DNA is TGTGCCAGCAGCTTATCGGCAGGAGCCATGAACACTGAAGCTTTCTTT. Amino acids: CASSLSAGAMNTEAFF.